The source of this T cell receptor (beta chain) is a study of Tregs in tolerant kidney transplant recipients. TCRdb's table, derived via immunoSEQ multiplex PCR, lists solely in-frame clones and lacks some. The sample records 35,000 to 55,000 clones, about 90% being singletons. Between the trimmed V and J ends, which lost 4 bases and 4 bases, there was a span of 11 bases. Germline V lookup: CDR1 SGHRS, CDR2 YFSETQ. The CDR3 length is 14 residues. Unstimulated regulatory T cells (CD4+CD25+CD127-), CD4+CD25- non-regulatory cells, CD4 and CD8 cells were FACS-sorted from thawed PBMCs. Sequenced material: Tregs from blood. The rearrangement uses TRBV5-1 and TRBJ1-4; D is possibly TRBD1 (5 bases). This TCR was sampled from a human donor in good health. The DNA for the CDR3 is TGCGCCAGCAGCCCGGGACGGGGTAATGAAAAACTGTTTTTT. Its translation: CASSPGRGNEKLFF. Combining the CDR3 with reference TRBV5-1 and TRBJ1-4 gives the whole variable domain KAGVTQTPRYLIKTRGQQVTLSCSPISGHRSVSWYQQTPGQGLQFLFEYFSETQRNKGNFPGRFSGRQFSNSRSEMNVSTLELGDSALYLCASSPGRGNEKLFFGSGTQLSVL.